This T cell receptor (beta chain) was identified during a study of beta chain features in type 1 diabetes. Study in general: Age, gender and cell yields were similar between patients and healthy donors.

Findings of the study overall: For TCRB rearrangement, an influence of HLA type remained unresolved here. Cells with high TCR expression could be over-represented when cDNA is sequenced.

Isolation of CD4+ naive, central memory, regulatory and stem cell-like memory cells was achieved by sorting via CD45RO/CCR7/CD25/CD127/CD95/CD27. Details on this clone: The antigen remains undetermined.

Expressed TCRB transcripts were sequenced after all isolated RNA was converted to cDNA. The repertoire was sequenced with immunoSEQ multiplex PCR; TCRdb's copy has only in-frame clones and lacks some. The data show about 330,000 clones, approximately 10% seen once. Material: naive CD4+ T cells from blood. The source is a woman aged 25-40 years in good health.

CDR3 in DNA: TGTGCCACCAGCGGTGCGGGAGGCCGGGAGACCCAGTACTTC. Its translation is CATSGAGGRETQYF. The chain has TRBV15 and TRBJ2-5, with 8 bases matching TRBD2. After removal of 5 bases from V and 5 bases from J, the junction contained 7 bases not matched to a gene. CDR1 is LNHNV, CDR2 YYDKDF, per germline (reference sequence). CDR3 length: 14 amino acids.